A single sample is the source of the 21 T cell receptor beta chains below, sequenced in a study of cytomegalovirus exposure and HLA in healthy donors. PCR employed 60 Vbeta and 13 Jbeta primers. Clones were sequenced by immunoSEQ multiplex PCR, and TCRdb holds only the in-frame ones, with some missing. Altogether roughly 190,000 clones are present, roughly 80% being singletons, with the ten largest covering about 1.6%. The sample consisted of PBMCs. Receptors originate from a woman in her forties or fifties in good health and CMV-seronegative.

This chain uses TRBV4-3 with TRBJ2-7, with a possible D match to TRBD1 (5 bases). This CDR3 has 14 amino acids. V lost 0 bases, J lost 4 bases, and 10 bases lay in between. Germline assignment: CDR1 LGHNA and CDR2 YSLEER. This CDR3 is CASSQEGHDYEQYF. DNA for the CDR3: TGCGCCAGCAGCCAAGAGGGGCATGATTACGAGCAGTACTTC.

V gene TRBV4-1 combines with J gene TRBJ1-1; a possible D gene is TRBD1 (6 bases). The CDR3 has 16 residues. Germline V lookup: CDR1 MGHRA, CDR2 YSYEKL. V lost 8 bases and J lost 6, with 25 bases in between. The CDR3 here is CASVPQTAGVSAEAFF. The CDR3 bases are TGCGCCAGCGTCCCTCAAACGGCAGGGGTTAGCGCTGAAGCTTTCTTT.

The chain uses TRBV5-1 and TRBJ1-2, with 8 positions matching TRBD1. The germline V gene has CDR1 SGHRS and CDR2 YFSETQ. After removal of 2 bases from V and 5 bases from J, the junction contained 11 bases not matched to a gene. This CDR3 region has 16 residues. The CDR3 DNA reads TGCGCCAGCAGCTTCGAGCTCGGGACAGGATTTTATGGCTACACCTTC. Translating it yields CASSFELGTGFYGYTF.

This clone appeared a single time. V gene TRBV29-1 combines with J gene TRBJ2-5; TRBD1 matches 7 bases. Trimming took 6 bases from V and 2 from J; bases not matched to a gene: 6. Germline CDR1 SQVTM, CDR2 ANQGSEA. This CDR3 contains 13 residues. Here the CDR3 DNA reads TGCAGCGTCCCCGGGACAGCTCAAGAGACCCAGTACTTC. Protein sequence: CSVPGTAQETQYF.

The table lists this clone with a few counts. The same CDR3 also results from other DNA sequences found in this sample. The J gene is TRBJ2-7, the V gene TRBV29-1, with 7 bases matching TRBD1. The length of the CDR3 is 12 residues. CDR1 is SQVTM, CDR2 ANQGSEA, per germline. The V gene end was trimmed by 4 bases and the J gene end by 0 bases; junction bases not matched to a gene: 0. The CDR3 region has the DNA TGCAGCGTTGGGGACAGCTCCTACGAGCAGTACTTC. It codes for CSVGDSSYEQYF.

The rearrangement uses TRBV18 and TRBJ1-1, with TRBD1 identical over 7 bases. V gave up 5 bases and J gave up 5 bases; unmatched junction bases: 5. The CDR3 has 13 residues. Germline CDR1 reads KGHSH; CDR2 reads LQKENI. CDR3 amino acids: CASSSTGRTEAFF. DNA for the CDR3: TGTGCCAGCTCATCGACAGGGAGGACTGAAGCTTTCTTT.

The rearrangement uses TRBV9 and TRBJ1-3; D possibly corresponds to TRBD1 (5 bases). Germline CDR1 SGDLS, CDR2 YYNGEE. V dropped 0 bases and J dropped 2 bases, with 9 bases sitting between them. CDR3 length: 15 amino acids. The CDR3 DNA reads as TGTGCCAGCAGCGTAGATGGGGGGACTGGAAACACCATATATTTT. Translated: CASSVDGGTGNTIYF.

Details on this clone: The same CDR3 also results from other DNA sequences found in this sample. The chain links TRBV27 to TRBJ2-7, with TRBD1 matching 8 bases. From germline, CDR1 is MNHEY and CDR2 SMNVEV (reference sequence). The V and J ends lost 0 bases and 5 bases, in that order; junction bases with no gene match: 6. This CDR3 has 15 residues. The CDR3, as DNA: TGTGCCAGCAGTTTATCCCCCGGACAGGGAGACGAGCAGTACTTC. This sequence encodes CASSLSPGQGDEQYF.

The chain couples TRBV7-2 to TRBJ1-4; a weak D match, TRBD1 (6 bases). V gave up 7 bases and J gave up 5 bases, with 17 bases separating them. Germline lookup yields CDR1 SGHTA and CDR2 FQGNSA. This CDR3 region has 15 residues. The CDR3 nucleotides are TGTGCCAGCAACAAGGCAGGGGCGGAAAATGAAAAACTGTTTTTT. Amino acids: CASNKAGAENEKLFF.

This chain uses TRBV7-9 with TRBJ1-2; 7 bases are shared with TRBD1. The CDR3 length is 13 residues. The germline gives CDR1 SEHNR, CDR2 FQNEAQ (reference sequence). J gave up 6 bases and V 2 bases, and 3 bases lay outside the gene matches. In DNA, the CDR3 is TGTGCCAGCAGCTTATTAACAGGGGATGGCTACACCTTC. As protein: CASSLLTGDGYTF.

This sequence joins TRBV19 and TRBJ2-3; perhaps TRBD2 as D (5 bases). CDR1 LNHDA and CDR2 SQIVND come from the germline V gene (reference sequence). CDR3 length: 13 amino acids. V lost 5 bases to trimming and J lost 7 bases, with 13 bases between them. The CDR3 DNA reads TGTGCCAGTAGTGGAACTAGAGTACATACGCAGTATTTT. It encodes CASSGTRVHTQYF. The entire variable domain, with the rest obtained from reference TRBV19 and TRBJ2-3, is as follows: DGGITQSPKYLFRKEGQNVTLSCEQNLNHDAMYWYRQDPGQGLRLIYYSQIVNDFQKGDIAEGYSVSREKKESFPLTVTSAQKNPTAFYLCASSGTRVHTQYFGPGTRLTVL.

A few counts support this clone. The CDR3 spells CASSRQQLNYGYTF. The CDR3 coding sequence is TGTGCCAGCAGTAGACAGCAGCTAAACTATGGCTACACCTTC. The J gene is TRBJ1-2, the V gene TRBV9, with D possibly matching TRBD1 (5 bases). CDR1 and CDR2 (germline): SGDLS, YYNGEE. The V end was cut by 5 bases, the J end by 2 bases, with 13 bases between. The CDR3 has 14 residues.

As regards this clone: Other nucleotide sequences from this sample produce the same CDR3. The chain uses TRBV7-2 and TRBJ1-5; D is unclear. V was shortened by 6 bases and J by 4 bases, with 10 bases between the two germline ends. Looked up from germline, CDR1 is SGHTA and CDR2 is FQGNSA. The CDR3 spans 13 residues. This CDR3 reads CASSLQSNQPQHF. The CDR3 region has the DNA TGTGCCAGCAGTCTACAGAGTAATCAGCCCCAGCATTTT.

This clone was counted between two and nine times. The chain recombines TRBV6-5 with TRBJ1-1; tentative D call: TRBD1 (5 bases). Germline lookup yields CDR1 MNHEY and CDR2 SVGAGI. Trimming pared 0 bases from V and 6 bases from J, leaving 5 bases between. This CDR3 is 12 amino acids long. CDR3 in DNA: TGTGCCAGCAGTTACTCGACAGCTGAAGCTTTCTTT. Amino acids: CASSYSTAEAFF.

The gene calls are TRBV10-3 and TRBJ1-1, with 8 bases aligning to TRBD1. Germline CDR1 and CDR2: ENHRY and SYGVKD. The CDR3 is 14 amino acids. V dropped 2 bases and J dropped 4; count of bases not matched to a gene: 3. In DNA, the CDR3 is TGTGCCATCAGTGAGACAGGGGGTGGCACTGAAGCTTTCTTT. Translating gives CAISETGGGTEAFF.

The CDR3 DNA follows: TGTGCCAGCAGGCCTTCCGGGACAGGGAACTACGAGCAGTACTTC. Translation: CASRPSGTGNYEQYF. This chain links TRBV6-5 with TRBJ2-7; 9 bases fit TRBD1. The length of the CDR3 is 15 residues. Germline CDR1 is MNHEY and CDR2 is SVGAGI. V shed 6 bases and J 3 bases; nucleotides not matched to a gene: 9.

The V call is TRBV5-4, the J call TRBJ1-3; no clear D. The CDR3 loop spans 15 amino acids. In germline, CDR1 is SGHNT, CDR2 YYREEE (reference sequence). V was pared by 0 bases and J by 0 bases, with 7 bases between. The CDR3 DNA reads TGTGCCAGCAGCTTGGGAGGGCGCTCTGGAAACACCATATATTTT. Translated, it gives CASSLGGRSGNTIYF.

The chain couples TRBV7-8 to TRBJ2-5, with 8 bases fitting TRBD1. The ends lost 5 bases at V and 3 bases at J; junction bases unmatched: 8. This CDR3 is built from 15 residues. Germline-derived CDR1 and CDR2 are SGHVS and FQNEAQ. CDR3 region: CASSRTGGGKETQYF. CDR3 DNA sequence: TGTGCCAGCAGCCGCACAGGGGGTGGTAAAGAGACCCAGTACTTC.

The rearrangement joins TRBV28 to TRBJ2-7, with 11 bases that match TRBD1. This CDR3 comprises 17 residues. Germline V gene lookup returns CDR1 MDHEN and CDR2 SYDVKM. V shed 2 bases and J 6 bases; nucleotides not matched to a gene: 12. CDR3 amino acids: CASSLAGTGGKRGEQYF. The CDR3 region has the DNA TGTGCCAGCAGTTTAGCCGGGACAGGGGGTAAACGTGGCGAGCAGTACTTC.

The rearrangement links TRBV5-8 to TRBJ2-7, with 7 bases fitting TRBD1. Trimming at V came to 3 bases and at J to 3 bases, leaving 3 bases not matched to a gene. The length of the CDR3 is 13 residues. The germline V gene has CDR1 SGHTS and CDR2 YDEGEE. CDR3 sequence: CASSYRGIYEQYF. The CDR3 DNA reads TGTGCCAGCAGCTACAGGGGTATCTACGAGCAGTACTTC.

The V gene is TRBV28, the J gene TRBJ2-7, with D perhaps matching TRBD2 (5 bases). Per the germline V gene, CDR1 is MDHEN and CDR2 is SYDVKM. Trimming removed 7 bases from V and 1 base from J, with 11 bases in between. This CDR3 has 13 residues. The CDR3 sequence is CASTGTVSYEQYF. In DNA form, the CDR3 reads TGTGCCAGCACGGGAACAGTTTCCTACGAGCAGTACTTC.